Shown below are 9 T cell receptor beta chains from a single sample sequenced in a study of blood T cell repertoires in COVID-19 (dated by TCRdb to about 2020). Receptors were amplified or captured by the immunoSEQ multiplex PCR assay. In TCRdb, the immuneACCESS table is reduced to in-frame sequences with V and J assigned. These tables do not hold every clone; where another copy was compared, an unresolved V gene accounts for under half, and the others remain unexplained. For this sample there are about 64,000 clones; approximately 80% appear just once. The ten largest clonotypes hold approximately 15% of the sample. Sequenced input: peripheral blood. The origin of the receptors is a man in his 60s with COVID-19, enrolled during active disease.

The genes are TRBV7-2 and TRBJ1-5; D gene ambiguous. From germline, CDR1 is SGHTA and CDR2 FQGNSA. Trimming removed 5 bases at V and 10 bases at J, with 21 bases between. CDR3 length: 15 residues. The CDR3 DNA follows: TGTGCCAGCAGCCCTTTTGTCCAGGCTGGGCAACCCCAGCATTTT. Protein: CASSPFVQAGQPQHF.

This clone has a single count. The chain combines TRBV4-1 with TRBJ1-4; the match to TRBD1 covers 9 bases. This CDR3 comprises 15 residues. The V gene's germline CDR1 is MGHRA and CDR2 YSYEKL. The V and J ends lost 6 bases and 8 bases, in that order; junction bases with no gene match: 10. The CDR3 coding sequence is TGCGCCAGCAGGCCAAACAGGGGGCTAGAGGAAAAACTGTTTTTT. Its protein product is CASRPNRGLEEKLFF.

This clone was found once. A read error may account for a junction end that differs from germline. The V call is TRBV2, the J call TRBJ2-1; a possible D gene is TRBD2 (6 bases). Germline CDR1 and CDR2: SNHLY and FYNNEI. The length of the CDR3 is 15 residues. The CDR3: CVSSVDSRREGEQFF. In DNA, the CDR3 is TGTGTCAGCAGTGTTGATAGTAGGAGGGAAGGGGAGCAGTTCTTC.

The J gene is TRBJ1-6, the V gene TRBV14; D gene unclear. V was clipped by 0 bases and J by 7 bases, with 10 bases between them. The length of the CDR3 is 15 residues. CDR1 SGHDN and CDR2 FVKESK come from the germline V gene. The CDR3: CASSQDGTRNSPLHF. The CDR3 DNA is TGTGCCAGCAGCCAAGACGGTACGAGAAATTCACCCCTCCACTTT. Supplemented by reference TRBV14 and TRBJ1-6, the full variable domain reads EAGVTQFPSHSVIEKGQTVTLRCDPISGHDNLYWYRRVMGKEIKFLLHFVKESKQDESGMPNNRFLAERTGGTYSTLKVQPAELEDSGVYFCASSQDGTRNSPLHFGNGTRLTVT.

The V and J genes are TRBV11-1 and TRBJ2-1; a possible D gene is TRBD1 (6 bases). The CDR3 sequence is 15 residues long. Germline V lookup: CDR1 SGHAT, CDR2 FQDESV (reference sequence). V was trimmed by 4 bases and J by 4 bases, leaving 14 bases between them. The CDR3 spells CASSSGAGEYNEQFF. For the CDR3, the DNA is TGTGCCAGCAGCTCCGGGGCAGGGGAATACAATGAGCAGTTCTTC.

This clone was observed a single time. This chain links TRBV2 with TRBJ2-1; D may be TRBD2 (6 bases). The CDR3 consists of 15 residues. The V end lost 7 bases, the J end lost 0 bases, and 13 bases lay between the germline ends. The V gene's germline CDR1 is SNHLY and CDR2 FYNNEI. The CDR3 DNA follows: TGTGCCAGCACCTCGGGACTTAGCTCCTACAATGAGCAGTTCTTC. Its translation: CASTSGLSSYNEQFF.

In this sample, this clone turned up a few times. The V and J genes are TRBV5-6 and TRBJ2-5; a weak D match, TRBD1 (6 bases). The CDR3 sequence is 14 residues long. The germline V and J ends were trimmed by 3 bases and 5 bases, with 14 bases remaining between them. Per the germline V gene, CDR1 is SGHDT and CDR2 is YYEEEE. The CDR3 spells CASSSRTAGETQYF. The CDR3 nucleotides are TGTGCCAGCAGCTCCCGGACAGCAGGGGAGACCCAGTACTTC.

V gene TRBV24-1 combines with J gene TRBJ2-1, with 7 bases that match TRBD2. Germline CDR1 and CDR2: KGHDR and SFDVKD. This CDR3 comprises 14 residues. The V segment lost 3 bases and the J segment 9 bases; nucleotides outside the gene matches: 7. DNA for the CDR3: TGTGCCACCAGTGATCTAGCGGTGGGACGTGAGCAGTTCTTC. Translation gives CATSDLAVGREQFF.

The CDR3 region is CASSLSNEQFF. CDR3 nucleotide sequence: TGTGCCAGCAGCCTTAGTAATGAGCAGTTCTTC. The rearrangement links TRBV12-3 or TRBV12-4 to TRBJ2-1, with D unresolved. This CDR3 has 11 amino acids. The V gene lost 6 bases and the J gene lost 7 bases, with 7 bases spanning the gap.